This T cell receptor (beta chain) is from a study of blood T cells in healthy people across ages. Overall study context: Template switching caught about one barcoded beta molecule for each two T cells. General study results and limits: Age advanced and TCR beta diversity per million T cells fell, roughly linearly.

The CDR3 is made up of 14 amino acids. CDR1 and CDR2 from the germline V gene are SGHVS and FQNEAQ. V was pared by 3 bases and J by 9 bases, with 11 bases of the junction left unmatched. For this clonotype: Antigen: not known.

Through a sample-barcoded 5' primer and a J-beta primer mix, a second PCR was run for 7 to 11 cycles. A single record per CDR3 protein comes from TCRdb applying MiXCR to the 5' RACE reads. Among approximately 1.5 million distinct CDR3 sequences listed, roughly 30% were seen once. The J gene is TRBJ2-7, the V gene TRBV7-8, with TRBD1 matching 7 bases. The receptor was isolated from a woman aged 25-40 years in good health. The sequenced material came from blood. CDR3: CASSFVEGAGGQYF. The CDR3 DNA follows: TGTGCCAGCAGCTTTGTTGAGGGGGCCGGCGGGCAGTACTTC.